Included here is one T cell receptor beta chain sequence, with context. Antigen unknown. The sample is drawn from a study of CD8 T cells in ankylosing spondylitis. The study's findings and limits: Reports say disease-linked clones showed up significantly more in matched ankylosing spondylitis synovial fluid. Apparently characteristic of ankylosing spondylitis blood was a TCR beta motif (about eight highly homologous variants).

The V gene lost 4 bases and the J gene lost 0 bases, with 12 bases spanning the gap. CDR1 and CDR2 (germline): MGHRA, YSYEKL. This CDR3 has 16 amino acids. A single record per CDR3 protein comes from TCRdb applying MiXCR to the 5' RACE reads. The sample yields roughly 350,000 distinct CDR3 sequences, around 8% seen once. Sequenced sample: blood, either unsorted or a sorted T cell fraction (not recorded which). This TCR was sampled from a male donor with ankylosing spondylitis. The chain recombines TRBV4-1 with TRBJ1-4, with a tentative D call TRBD1 (6 bases). CDR3 sequence: CASSLGQSATNEKLFF. DNA of the CDR3: TGCGCCAGCAGCCTTGGACAGAGTGCAACTAATGAAAAACTGTTTTTT.